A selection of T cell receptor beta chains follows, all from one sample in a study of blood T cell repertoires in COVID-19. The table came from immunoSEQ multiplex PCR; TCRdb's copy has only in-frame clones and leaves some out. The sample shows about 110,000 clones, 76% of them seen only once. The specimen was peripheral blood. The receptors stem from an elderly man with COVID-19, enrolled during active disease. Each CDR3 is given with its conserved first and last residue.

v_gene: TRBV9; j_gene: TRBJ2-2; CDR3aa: CASSVRERPNTGELFF
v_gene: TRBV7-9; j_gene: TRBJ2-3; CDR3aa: CASSAPGLAGADTDTQYF
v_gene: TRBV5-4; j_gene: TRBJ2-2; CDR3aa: CASRRLAGGPNTGELFF
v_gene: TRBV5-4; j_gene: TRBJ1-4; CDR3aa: CASSPGQGGIEKLFF
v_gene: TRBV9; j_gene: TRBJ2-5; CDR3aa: CASSRGGLETQYF
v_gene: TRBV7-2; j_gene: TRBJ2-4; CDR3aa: CASSPNSGHKNIQYF
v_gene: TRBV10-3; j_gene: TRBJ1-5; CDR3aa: CAISESTEAQPQHF
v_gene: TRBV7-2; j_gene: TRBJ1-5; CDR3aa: CASSLNGGGNQPQHF
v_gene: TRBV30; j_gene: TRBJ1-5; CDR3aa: CAWSQARYQPQHF
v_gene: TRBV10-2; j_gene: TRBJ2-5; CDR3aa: CASSDGLAAPQETQYF
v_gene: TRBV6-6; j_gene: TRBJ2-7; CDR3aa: CASTPGLGEQYF
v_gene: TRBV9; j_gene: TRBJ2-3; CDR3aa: CASSVGGRADTQYF
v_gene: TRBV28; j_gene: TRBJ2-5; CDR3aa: CASSLSPSLYQETQYF
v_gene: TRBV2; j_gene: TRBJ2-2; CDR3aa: CASTDKRLGDSGELFF
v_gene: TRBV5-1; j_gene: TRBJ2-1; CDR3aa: CASSLLAGEASEQFF
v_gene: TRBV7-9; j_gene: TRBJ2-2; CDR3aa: CASSPPTGVTGELFF
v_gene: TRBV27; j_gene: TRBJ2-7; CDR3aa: CASSLLPTGMGYEQYF
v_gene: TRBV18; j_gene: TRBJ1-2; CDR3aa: CASSREAVYGYTF
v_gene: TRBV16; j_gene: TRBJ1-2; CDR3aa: CASSQWARHFRNYGYTF
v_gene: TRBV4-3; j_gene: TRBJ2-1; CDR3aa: CASSQRSGSSYNEQFF
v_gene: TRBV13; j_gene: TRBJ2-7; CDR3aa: CASRYRGDEQYF
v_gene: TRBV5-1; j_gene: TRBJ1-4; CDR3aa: CASSLAGTGGEKLFF
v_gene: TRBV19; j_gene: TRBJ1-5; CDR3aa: CASSRDRWNQPQHF
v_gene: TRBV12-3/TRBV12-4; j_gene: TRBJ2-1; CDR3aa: CASTRGGNEQFF
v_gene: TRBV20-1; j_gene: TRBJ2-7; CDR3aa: CSARDQYEQYF
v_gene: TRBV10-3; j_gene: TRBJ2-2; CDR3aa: CAISSGTGISGELFF
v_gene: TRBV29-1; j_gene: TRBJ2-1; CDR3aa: CSGRPGLAGLDEQFF
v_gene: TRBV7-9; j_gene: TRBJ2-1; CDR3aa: CASSLAQGGSNEQFF
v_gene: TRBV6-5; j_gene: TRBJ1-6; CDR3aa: CASSYSNDRGPLHF
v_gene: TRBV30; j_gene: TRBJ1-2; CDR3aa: CAWSPKPITF
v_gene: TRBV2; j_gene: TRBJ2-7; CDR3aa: CASSDRGRNYEQYF
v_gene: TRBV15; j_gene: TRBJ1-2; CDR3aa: CATSRDGGGYTF